The clone carrying this TCR beta chain was seen more than once but under ten times. Its matching antigen is unknown. Some clones are missing from TCRdb's copy, which holds only in-frame ones; the method was immunoSEQ multiplex PCR. The repertoire holds hundreds of thousands of clones, 93% seen once, with less than 1.2% in the top ten. The data derive from a study of T cell responses to AZD1222 COVID-19 vaccine. Findings and limits, study-wide: There were mostly white British donors and more females than males, and clonal diversity was possibly underestimated.

The CDR3 contains 12 residues. Trimming removed 11 bases at V and 1 base at J, with 11 bases between. Germline V gene lookup returns CDR1 ENHRY and CDR2 SYGVKD. The genes are TRBV10-3 and TRBJ1-1; D is ambiguous. This receptor was obtained from an adult in good health. The sample here was peripheral blood, taken on day 0 of MenACWY control vaccination. CDR3 loop: CALRRANTEAFF. CDR3 in DNA: TGTGCCTTACGGAGGGCGAACACTGAAGCTTTCTTT.